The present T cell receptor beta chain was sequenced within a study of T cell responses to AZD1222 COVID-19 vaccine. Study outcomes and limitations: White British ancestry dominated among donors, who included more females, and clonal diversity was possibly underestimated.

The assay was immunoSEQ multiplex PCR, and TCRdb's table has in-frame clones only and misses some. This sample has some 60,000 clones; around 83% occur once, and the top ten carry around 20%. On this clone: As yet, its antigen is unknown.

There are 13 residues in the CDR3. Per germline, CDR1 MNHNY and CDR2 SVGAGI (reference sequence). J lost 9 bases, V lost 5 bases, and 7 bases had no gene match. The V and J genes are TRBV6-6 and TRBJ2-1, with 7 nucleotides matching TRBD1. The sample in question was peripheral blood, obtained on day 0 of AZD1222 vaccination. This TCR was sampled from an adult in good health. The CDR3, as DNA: TGTGCCAGCAGTACTGGGACAGTGTCTGAGCAGTTCTTC. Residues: CASSTGTVSEQFF.